The clone carrying this T cell receptor (beta chain) was found many times. What it binds is not known. TCRdb re-analysed the 5' RACE reads in MiXCR, keeping a single row per CDR3 protein. The sample gives 40,000 or so distinct CDR3 sequences, less than 6.5% of which show up once; 5.5% to 7% is in the top ten. This entry comes from a study of early T cells in non-severe SARS-CoV-2 infection. For the study at large: Sequencing targeted bulk RNA from unsorted whole blood, leaving chains unpaired.

Regarding the study as a whole: Anti-spike CD8 responses were favored by VDJdb matching, which missed private and CD4 specificities.

Germline CDR1 LNHDA, CDR2 SQIVND (reference sequence). Trimming removed 1 base at V and 5 bases at J, with 3 bases between. The CDR3 length is 12 residues. Sequenced here: whole blood, sampled at baseline. This receptor was taken from an adult who was a healthcare worker with PCR-confirmed SARS-CoV-2 infection or an uninfected control (not recorded which). The rearrangement uses TRBV19 and TRBJ2-1, with unresolved D. Written as DNA, the CDR3 is TGTGCCAGTAGTATAGCCAACAATGAGCAGTTCTTC. It translates to CASSIANNEQFF.